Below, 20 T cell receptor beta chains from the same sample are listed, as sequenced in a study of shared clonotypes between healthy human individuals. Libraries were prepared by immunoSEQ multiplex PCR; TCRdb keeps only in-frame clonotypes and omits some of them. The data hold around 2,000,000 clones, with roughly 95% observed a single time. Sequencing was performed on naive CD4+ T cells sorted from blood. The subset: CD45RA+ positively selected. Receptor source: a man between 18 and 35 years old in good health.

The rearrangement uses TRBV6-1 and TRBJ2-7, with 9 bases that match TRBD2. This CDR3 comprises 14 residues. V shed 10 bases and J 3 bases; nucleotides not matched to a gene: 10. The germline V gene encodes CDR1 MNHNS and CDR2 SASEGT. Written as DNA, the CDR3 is TGTGCCACCCAGCCCAGACTAGCGGTCTACGAGCAGTACTTC. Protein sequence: CATQPRLAVYEQYF.

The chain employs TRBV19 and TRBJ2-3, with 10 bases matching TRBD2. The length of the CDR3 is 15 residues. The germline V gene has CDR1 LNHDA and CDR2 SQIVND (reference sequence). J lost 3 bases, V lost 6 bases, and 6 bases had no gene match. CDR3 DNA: TGTGCCAGTAGCTCTCTAGCGGGGGTAACAGATACGCAGTATTTT. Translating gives CASSSLAGVTDTQYF.

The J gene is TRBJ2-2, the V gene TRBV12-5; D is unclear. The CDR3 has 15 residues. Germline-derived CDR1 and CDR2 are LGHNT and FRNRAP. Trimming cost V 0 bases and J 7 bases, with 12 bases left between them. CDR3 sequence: CASGLVPLRVGELFF. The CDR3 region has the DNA TGTGCTAGTGGTTTGGTACCTCTAAGGGTCGGGGAGCTGTTTTTT. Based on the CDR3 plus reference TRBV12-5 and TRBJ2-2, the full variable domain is DARVTQTPRHKVTEMGQEVTMRCQPILGHNTVFWYRQTMMQGLELLAYFRNRAPLDDSGMPKDRFSAEMPDATLATLKIQPSEPRDSAVYFCASGLVPLRVGELFFGEGSRLTVL.

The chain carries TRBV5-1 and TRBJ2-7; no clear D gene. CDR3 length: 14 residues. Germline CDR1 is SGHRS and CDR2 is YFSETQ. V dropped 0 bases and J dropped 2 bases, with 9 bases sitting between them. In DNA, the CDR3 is TGCGCCAGCAGCTTGGAGCAGGATACCTACGAGCAGTACTTC. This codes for CASSLEQDTYEQYF.

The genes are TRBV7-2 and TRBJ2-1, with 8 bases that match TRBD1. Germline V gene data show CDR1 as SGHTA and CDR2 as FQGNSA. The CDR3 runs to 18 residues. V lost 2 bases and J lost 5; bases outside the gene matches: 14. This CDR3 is CASSLYVLRGQANNEQFF. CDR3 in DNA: TGTGCCAGCAGCTTATACGTGCTGCGGGGACAGGCGAACAATGAGCAGTTCTTC.

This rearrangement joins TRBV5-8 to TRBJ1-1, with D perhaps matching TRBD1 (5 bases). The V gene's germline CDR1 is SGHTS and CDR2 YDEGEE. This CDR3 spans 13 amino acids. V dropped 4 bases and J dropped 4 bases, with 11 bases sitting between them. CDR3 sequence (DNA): TGTGCCAGCAGCCTTGGGGGTGGCACTGAAGCTTTCTTT. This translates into CASSLGGGTEAFF. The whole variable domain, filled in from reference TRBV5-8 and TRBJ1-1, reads EAGVTQSPTHLIKTRGQQATLRCSPISGHTSVYWYQQALGLGLQFLLWYDEGEERNRGNFPPRFSGRQFPNYSSELNVNALELEDSALYLCASSLGGGTEAFFGQGTRLTVV.

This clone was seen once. The CDR3 protein is CAIGYRGRNSPLHF. The DNA for the CDR3 is TGTGCCATAGGTTACAGGGGGCGGAATTCACCCCTCCACTTT. The genes are TRBV6-1 and TRBJ1-6; 9 bases line up with TRBD1. With 10 bases clipped from V and 7 bases from J, the junction kept 8 bases outside the gene matches. CDR1 is MNHNS and CDR2 is SASEGT in the germline V gene. The CDR3 length is 14 residues.

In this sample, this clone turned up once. CDR3 DNA: TGTGCCAGCACTCCCGGGACTAGTCCTTCCTACGAGCAGTACTTC. It encodes CASTPGTSPSYEQYF. J is TRBJ2-5 and V is TRBV25-1; TRBD2 matches at 8 bases. The DNA end is more similar to TRBJ2-7, so the J call may be wrong. Germline V gene data show CDR1 as MGHDK and CDR2 as SYGVNS. The CDR3 loop spans 15 amino acids.

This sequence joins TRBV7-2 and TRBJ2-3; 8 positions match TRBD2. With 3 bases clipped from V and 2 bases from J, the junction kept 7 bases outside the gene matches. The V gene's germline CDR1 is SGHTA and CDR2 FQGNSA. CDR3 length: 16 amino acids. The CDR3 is CASSFISGGLTDTQYF. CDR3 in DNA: TGTGCCAGCAGCTTCATCTCGGGGGGGCTCACAGATACGCAGTATTTT.

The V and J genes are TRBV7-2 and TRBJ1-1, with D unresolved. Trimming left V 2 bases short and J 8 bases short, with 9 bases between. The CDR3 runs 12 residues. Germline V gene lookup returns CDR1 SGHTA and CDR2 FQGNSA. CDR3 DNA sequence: TGTGCCAGCAGCTTAATGGGCGGAGAAGCTTTCTTT. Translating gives CASSLMGGEAFF.

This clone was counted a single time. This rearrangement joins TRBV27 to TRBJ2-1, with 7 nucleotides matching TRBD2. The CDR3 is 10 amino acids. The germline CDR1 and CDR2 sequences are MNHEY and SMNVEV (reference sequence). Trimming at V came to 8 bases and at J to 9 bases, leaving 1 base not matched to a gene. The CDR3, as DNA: TGTGCCAGCGGACTAGTTGAGCAGTTCTTC. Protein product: CASGLVEQFF.

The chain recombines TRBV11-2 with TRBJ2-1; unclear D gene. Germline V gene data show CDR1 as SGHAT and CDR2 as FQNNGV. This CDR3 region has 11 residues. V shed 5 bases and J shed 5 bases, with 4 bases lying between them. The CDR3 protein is CASSLHNEQFF. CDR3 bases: TGTGCCAGCAGCCTACACAATGAGCAGTTCTTC.

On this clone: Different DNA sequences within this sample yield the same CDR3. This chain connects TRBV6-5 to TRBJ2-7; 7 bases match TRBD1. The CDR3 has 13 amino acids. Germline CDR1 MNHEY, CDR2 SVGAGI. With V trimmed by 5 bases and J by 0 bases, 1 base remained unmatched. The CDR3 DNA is TGTGCCAGCAGTAGACAGGGCTCCTACGAGCAGTACTTC. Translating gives CASSRQGSYEQYF.

The CDR3 sequence: CASSETAGLAKNIQYF. The CDR3 nucleotides are TGCGCCAGCAGTGAGACGGCAGGCCTAGCCAAAAACATTCAGTACTTC. The rearrangement joins TRBV10-2 to TRBJ2-4; D is unclear. CDR1 and CDR2 (germline): WSHSY, SAAADI. V lost 2 bases to trimming and J lost 0 bases, with 11 bases between them. CDR3 size: 16 residues.

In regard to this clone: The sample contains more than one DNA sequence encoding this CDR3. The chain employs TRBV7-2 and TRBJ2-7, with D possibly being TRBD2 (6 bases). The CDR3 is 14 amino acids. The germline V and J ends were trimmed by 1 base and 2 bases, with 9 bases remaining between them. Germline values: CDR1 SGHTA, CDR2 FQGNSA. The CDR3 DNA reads TGTGCCAGCAGCTTAGAGCTAGCGACCTACGAGCAGTACTTC. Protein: CASSLELATYEQYF. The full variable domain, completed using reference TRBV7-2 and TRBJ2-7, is GAGVSQSPSNKVTEKGKDVELRCDPISGHTALYWYRQSLGQGLEFLIYFQGNSAPDKSGLPSDRFSAERTGGSVSTLTIQRTQQEDSAVYLCASSLELATYEQYFGPGTRLTVT.

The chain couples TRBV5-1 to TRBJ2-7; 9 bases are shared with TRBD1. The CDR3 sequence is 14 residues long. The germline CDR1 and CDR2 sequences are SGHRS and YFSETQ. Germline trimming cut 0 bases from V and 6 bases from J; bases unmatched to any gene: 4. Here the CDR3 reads CASSLGGQGFEQYF. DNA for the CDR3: TGCGCCAGCAGCTTGGGCGGACAGGGGTTCGAGCAGTACTTC.

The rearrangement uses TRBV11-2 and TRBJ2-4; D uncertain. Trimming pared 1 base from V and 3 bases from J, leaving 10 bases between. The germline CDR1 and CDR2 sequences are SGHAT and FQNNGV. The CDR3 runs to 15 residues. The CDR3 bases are TGTGCCAGCAGCTTAGGCAGGTCGTACAAAAACATTCAGTACTTC. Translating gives CASSLGRSYKNIQYF.

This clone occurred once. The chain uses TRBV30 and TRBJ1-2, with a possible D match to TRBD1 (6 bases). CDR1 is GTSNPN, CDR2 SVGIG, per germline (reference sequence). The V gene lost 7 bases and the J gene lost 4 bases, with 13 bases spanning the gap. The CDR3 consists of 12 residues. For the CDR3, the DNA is TGTGCCTCCACTACAGGGAGCTATGGCTACACCTTC. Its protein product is CASTTGSYGYTF.

This CDR3 is CASSLQGPYSGNTIYF. As DNA, the CDR3 is TGCGCCAGCAGCTTACAGGGACCATACTCTGGAAACACCATATATTTT. The chain joins TRBV5-1 to TRBJ1-3; a possible D gene is TRBD1 (6 bases). CDR3 size: 16 residues. Deletions cut 2 bases from V and 0 bases from J, with 12 bases between. Germline CDR1 reads SGHRS; CDR2 reads YFSETQ.

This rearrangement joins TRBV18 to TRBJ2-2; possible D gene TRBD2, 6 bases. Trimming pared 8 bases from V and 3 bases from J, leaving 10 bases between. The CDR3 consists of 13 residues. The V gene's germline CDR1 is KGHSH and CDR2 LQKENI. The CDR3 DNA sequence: TGTGCCAGCACGGGAGTTTACACCGGGGAGCTGTTTTTT. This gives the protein CASTGVYTGELFF.